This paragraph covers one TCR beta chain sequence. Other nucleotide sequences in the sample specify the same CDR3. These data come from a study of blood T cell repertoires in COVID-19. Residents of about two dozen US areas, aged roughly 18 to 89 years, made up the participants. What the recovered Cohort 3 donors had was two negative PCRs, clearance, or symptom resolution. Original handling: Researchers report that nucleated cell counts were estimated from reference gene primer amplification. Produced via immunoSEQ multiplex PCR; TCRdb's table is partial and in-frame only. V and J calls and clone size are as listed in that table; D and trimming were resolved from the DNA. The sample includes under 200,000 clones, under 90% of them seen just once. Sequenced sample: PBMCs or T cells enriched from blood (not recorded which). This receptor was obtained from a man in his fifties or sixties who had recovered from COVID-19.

CDR3 nucleotide sequence: TGTGCCTGGAGTGTAGACAGTAATCAGCCCCAGCATTTT. The encoded protein is CAWSVDSNQPQHF. The rearrangement joins TRBV30 to TRBJ1-5; weak D call: TRBD1 (5 bases). From germline, CDR1 is GTSNPN and CDR2 SVGIG (reference sequence). V lost 0 bases, J lost 4 bases, and 7 bases lay in between. CDR3 size: 13 residues. The full variable domain, with the rest looked up from reference TRBV30 and TRBJ1-5, is SQTIHQWPATLVQPVGSPLSLECTVEGTSNPNLYWYRQAAGRGLQLLFYSVGIGQISSEVPQNLSASRPQDRQFILSSKKLLLSDSGFYLCAWSVDSNQPQHFGDGTRLSIL.